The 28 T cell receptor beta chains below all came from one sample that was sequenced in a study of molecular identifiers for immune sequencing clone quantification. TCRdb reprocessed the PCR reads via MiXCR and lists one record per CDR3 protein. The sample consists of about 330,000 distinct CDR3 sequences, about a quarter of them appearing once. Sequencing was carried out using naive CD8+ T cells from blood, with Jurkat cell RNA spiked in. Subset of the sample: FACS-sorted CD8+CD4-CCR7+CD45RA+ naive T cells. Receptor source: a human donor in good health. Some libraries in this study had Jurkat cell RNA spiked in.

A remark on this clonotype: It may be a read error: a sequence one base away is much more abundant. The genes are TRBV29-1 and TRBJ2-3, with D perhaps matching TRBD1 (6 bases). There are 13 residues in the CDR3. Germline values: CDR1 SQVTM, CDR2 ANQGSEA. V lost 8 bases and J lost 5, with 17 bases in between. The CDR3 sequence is CSSMNRVQDTQYF. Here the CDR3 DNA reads TGCAGCTCCATGAACAGGGTTCAAGATACGCAGTATTTT.

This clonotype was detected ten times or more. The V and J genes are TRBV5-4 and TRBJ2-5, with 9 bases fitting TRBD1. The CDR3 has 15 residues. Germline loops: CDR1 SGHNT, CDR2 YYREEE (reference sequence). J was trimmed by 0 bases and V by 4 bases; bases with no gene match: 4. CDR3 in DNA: TGTGCCAGCAGCGGCGGACAGGGGTACCAAGAGACCCAGTACTTC. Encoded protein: CASSGGQGYQETQYF.

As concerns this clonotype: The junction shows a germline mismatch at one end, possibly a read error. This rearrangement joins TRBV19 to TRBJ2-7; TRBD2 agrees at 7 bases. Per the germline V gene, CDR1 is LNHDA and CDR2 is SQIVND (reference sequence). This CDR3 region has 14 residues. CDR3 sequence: CASSPAAGTYEQCF. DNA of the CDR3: TGTGCCAGTAGCCCCGCAGCGGGAACCTACGAGCAGTGCTTC. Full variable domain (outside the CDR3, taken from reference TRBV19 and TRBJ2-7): DGGITQSPKYLFRKEGQNVTLSCEQNLNHDAMYWYRQDPGQGLRLIYYSQIVNDFQKGDIAEGYSVSREKKESFPLTVTSAQKNPTAFYLCASSPAAGTYEQCFGPGTRLTVT.

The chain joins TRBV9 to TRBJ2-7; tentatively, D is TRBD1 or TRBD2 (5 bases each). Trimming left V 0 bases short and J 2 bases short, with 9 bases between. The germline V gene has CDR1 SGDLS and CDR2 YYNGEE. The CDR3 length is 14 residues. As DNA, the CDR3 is TGTGCCAGCAGCGTAGAGGGGACCCCCTACGAGCAGTACTTC. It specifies CASSVEGTPYEQYF.

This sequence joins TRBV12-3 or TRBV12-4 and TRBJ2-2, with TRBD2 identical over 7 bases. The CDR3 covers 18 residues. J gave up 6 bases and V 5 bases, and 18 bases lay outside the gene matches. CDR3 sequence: CASSTQATGTNYAGELFF. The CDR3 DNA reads TGTGCCAGCAGTACGCAGGCCACCGGGACTAATTACGCCGGGGAGCTGTTTTTT.

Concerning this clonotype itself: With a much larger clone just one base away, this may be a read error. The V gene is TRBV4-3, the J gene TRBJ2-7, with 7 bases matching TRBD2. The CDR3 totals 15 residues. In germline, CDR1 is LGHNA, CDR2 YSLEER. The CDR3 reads CASSPWAGAAYVQYF. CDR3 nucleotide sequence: TGCGCCAGCAGCCCCTGGGCGGGAGCTGCTTACGTGCAGTACTTC.

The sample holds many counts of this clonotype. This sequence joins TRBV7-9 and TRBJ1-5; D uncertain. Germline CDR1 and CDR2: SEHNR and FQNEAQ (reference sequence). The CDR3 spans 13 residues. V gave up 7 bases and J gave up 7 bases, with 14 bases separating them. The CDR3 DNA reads TGTGCCAGCACCGACGAGAGAGGCCAGCCCCAGCATTTT. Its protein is CASTDERGQPQHF.

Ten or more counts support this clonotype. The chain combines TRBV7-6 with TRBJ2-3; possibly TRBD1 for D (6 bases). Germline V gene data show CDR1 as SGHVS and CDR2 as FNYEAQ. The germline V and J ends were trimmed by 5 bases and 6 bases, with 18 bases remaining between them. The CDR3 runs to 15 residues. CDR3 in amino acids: CASSNTGIGVDTQYF. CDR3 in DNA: TGTGCCAGCAGCAATACAGGGATTGGAGTGGATACGCAGTATTTT. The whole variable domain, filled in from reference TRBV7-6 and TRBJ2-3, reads GAGVSQSPRYKVTKRGQDVALRCDPISGHVSLYWYRQALGQGPEFLTYFNYEAQQDKSGLPNDRFSAERPEGSISTLTIQRTEQRDSAMYRCASSNTGIGVDTQYFGPGTRLTVL.

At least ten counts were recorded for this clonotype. The CDR3 nucleotides read TGTGCCAGCAGCTTGGGAAGGGGATCAAATTCACCCCTCCACTTT. This gives the protein CASSLGRGSNSPLHF. The genes are TRBV5-4 and TRBJ1-6; perhaps TRBD1 as D (5 bases). Trimming removed 0 bases from V and 7 bases from J, with 11 bases in between. There are 15 residues in the CDR3. Germline CDR1 reads SGHNT; CDR2 reads YYREEE (reference sequence).

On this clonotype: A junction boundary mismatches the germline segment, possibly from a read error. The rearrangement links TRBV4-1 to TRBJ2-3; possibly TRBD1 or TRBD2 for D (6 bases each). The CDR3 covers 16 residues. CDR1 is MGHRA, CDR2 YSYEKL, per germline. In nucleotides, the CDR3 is TGCGCCAGCAGCCAAGAATGGGGGGCCGGCACAGGTACGCAGTATTTT. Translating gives CASSQEWGAGTGTQYF.

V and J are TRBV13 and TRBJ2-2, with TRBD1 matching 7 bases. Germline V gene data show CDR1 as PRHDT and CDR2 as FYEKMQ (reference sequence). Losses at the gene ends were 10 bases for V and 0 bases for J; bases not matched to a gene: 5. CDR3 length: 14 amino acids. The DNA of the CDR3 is TGTGCCACAAGTCAGGGGGCGAACACCGGGGAGCTGTTTTTT. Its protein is CATSQGANTGELFF.

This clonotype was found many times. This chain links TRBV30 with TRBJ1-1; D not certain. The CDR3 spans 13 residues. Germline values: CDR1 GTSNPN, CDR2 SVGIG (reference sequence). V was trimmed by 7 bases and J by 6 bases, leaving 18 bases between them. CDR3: CASTGQENAEAFF. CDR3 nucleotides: TGTGCCTCCACCGGGCAGGAGAATGCTGAAGCTTTCTTT.

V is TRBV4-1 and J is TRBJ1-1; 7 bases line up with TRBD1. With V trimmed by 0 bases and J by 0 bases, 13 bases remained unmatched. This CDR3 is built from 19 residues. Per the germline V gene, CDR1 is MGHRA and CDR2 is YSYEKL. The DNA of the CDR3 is TGCGCCAGCAGCCAAGAAACAGGGGCCAATGTAGTTGTGAACACTGAAGCTTTCTTT. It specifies CASSQETGANVVVNTEAFF.

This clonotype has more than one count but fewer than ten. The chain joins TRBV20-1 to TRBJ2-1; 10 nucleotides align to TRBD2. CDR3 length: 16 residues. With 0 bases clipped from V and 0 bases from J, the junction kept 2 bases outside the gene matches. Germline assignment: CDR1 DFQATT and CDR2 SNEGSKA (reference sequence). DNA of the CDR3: TGCAGTGCTAGAGATCTAGCGGGGGTCTCCTACAATGAGCAGTTCTTC. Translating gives CSARDLAGVSYNEQFF.

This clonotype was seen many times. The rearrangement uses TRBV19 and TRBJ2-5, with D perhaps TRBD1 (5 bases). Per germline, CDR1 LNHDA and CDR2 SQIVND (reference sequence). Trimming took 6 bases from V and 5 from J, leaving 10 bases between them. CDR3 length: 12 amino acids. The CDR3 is CASSTGLETQYF. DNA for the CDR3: TGTGCCAGTAGCACAGGTCTGGAGACCCAGTACTTC. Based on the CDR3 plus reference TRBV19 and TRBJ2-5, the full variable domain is DGGITQSPKYLFRKEGQNVTLSCEQNLNHDAMYWYRQDPGQGLRLIYYSQIVNDFQKGDIAEGYSVSREKKESFPLTVTSAQKNPTAFYLCASSTGLETQYFGPGTRLLVL.

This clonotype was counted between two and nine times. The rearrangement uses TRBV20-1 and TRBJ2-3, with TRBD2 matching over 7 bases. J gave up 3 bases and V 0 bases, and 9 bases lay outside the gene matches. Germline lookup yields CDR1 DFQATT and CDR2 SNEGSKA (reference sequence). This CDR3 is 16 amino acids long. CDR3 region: CSARDRAGESTDTQYF. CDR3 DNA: TGCAGTGCTAGAGATCGGGCGGGGGAGTCGACAGATACGCAGTATTTT.

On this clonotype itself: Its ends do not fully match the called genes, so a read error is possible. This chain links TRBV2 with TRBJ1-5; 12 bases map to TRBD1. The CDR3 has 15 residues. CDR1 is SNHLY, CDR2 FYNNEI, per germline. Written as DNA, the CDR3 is TGTGCCAGCAGACCGGGACAGGGGGCGCTTCCGCCCCAGCCTTTT. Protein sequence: CASRPGQGALPPQPF.

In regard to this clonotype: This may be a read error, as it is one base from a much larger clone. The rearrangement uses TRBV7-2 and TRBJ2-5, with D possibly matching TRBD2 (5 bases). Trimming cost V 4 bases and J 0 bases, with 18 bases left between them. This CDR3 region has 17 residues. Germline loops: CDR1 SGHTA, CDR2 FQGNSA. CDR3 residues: CASSSRVGSADQETQYF. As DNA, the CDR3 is TGTGCCAGCAGCTCCCGAGTTGGGTCAGCGGACCAAGAGACCCAGTACTTC. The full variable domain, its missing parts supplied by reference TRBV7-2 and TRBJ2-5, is GAGVSQSPSNKVTEKGKDVELRCDPISGHTALYWYRQSLGQGLEFLIYFQGNSAPDKSGLPSDRFSAERTGGSVSTLTIQRTQQEDSAVYLCASSSRVGSADQETQYFGPGTRLLVL.

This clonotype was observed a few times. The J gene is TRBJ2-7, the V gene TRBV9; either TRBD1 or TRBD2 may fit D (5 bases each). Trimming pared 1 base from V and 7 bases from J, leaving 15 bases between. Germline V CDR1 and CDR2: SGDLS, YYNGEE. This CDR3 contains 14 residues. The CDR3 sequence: CASSVKGSPEEQYF. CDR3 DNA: TGTGCCAGCAGCGTAAAGGGGAGCCCAGAGGAGCAGTACTTC.

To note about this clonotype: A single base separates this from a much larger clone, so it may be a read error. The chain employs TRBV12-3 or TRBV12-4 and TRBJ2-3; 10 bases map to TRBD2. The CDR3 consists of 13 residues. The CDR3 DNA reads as TGTGTCACCGCTAGCGGGGGTACAGATACGCAGTATTTT. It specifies CVTASGGTDTQYF.

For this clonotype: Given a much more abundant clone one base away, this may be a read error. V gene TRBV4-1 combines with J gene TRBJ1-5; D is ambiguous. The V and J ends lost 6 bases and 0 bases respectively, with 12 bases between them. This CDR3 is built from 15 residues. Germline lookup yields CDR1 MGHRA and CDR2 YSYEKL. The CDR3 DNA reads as TGCGCCAGCAGAGTAGAGTCCCTTAGCAATCAGCCCCAGCATTTT. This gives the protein CASRVESLSNQPQHF.

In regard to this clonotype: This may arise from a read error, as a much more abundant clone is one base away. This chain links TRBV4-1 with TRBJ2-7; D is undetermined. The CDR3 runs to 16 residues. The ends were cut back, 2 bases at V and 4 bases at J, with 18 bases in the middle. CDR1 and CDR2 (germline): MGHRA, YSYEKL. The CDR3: CASSQSPAGAVYEQYF. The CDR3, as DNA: TGCGCCAGCAGCCAAAGCCCGGCAGGAGCCGTTTACGAGCAGTACTTC.

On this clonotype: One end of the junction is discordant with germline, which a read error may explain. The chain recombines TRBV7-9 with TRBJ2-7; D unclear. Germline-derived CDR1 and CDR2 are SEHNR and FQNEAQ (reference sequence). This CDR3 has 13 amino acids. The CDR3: CARRLGNSYAQYF. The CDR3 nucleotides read TGTGCCCGCCGCCTGGGGAACTCCTACGCGCAGTACTTC. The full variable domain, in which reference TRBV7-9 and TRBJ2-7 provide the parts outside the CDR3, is DTGVSQNPRHKITKRGQNVTFRCDPISEHNRLYWYRQTLGQGPEFLTYFQNEAQLEKSRLLSDRFSAERPKGSFSTLEIQRTEQGDSAMYLCARRLGNSYAQYFGPGTRLTVT.

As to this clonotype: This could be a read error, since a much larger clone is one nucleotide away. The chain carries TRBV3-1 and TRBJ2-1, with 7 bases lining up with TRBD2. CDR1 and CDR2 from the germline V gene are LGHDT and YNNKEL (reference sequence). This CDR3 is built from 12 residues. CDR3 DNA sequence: TGTGTCAGCTCCCCCTGGGAGGGCGGGGAGTTCTTC. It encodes CVSSPWEGGEFF.

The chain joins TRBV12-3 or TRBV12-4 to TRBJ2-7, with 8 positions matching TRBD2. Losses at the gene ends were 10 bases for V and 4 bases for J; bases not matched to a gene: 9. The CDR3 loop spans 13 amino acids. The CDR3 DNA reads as TGTGCCACAAAAGCGGGGGACCATTACGAGCAGTACTTC. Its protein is CATKAGDHYEQYF.

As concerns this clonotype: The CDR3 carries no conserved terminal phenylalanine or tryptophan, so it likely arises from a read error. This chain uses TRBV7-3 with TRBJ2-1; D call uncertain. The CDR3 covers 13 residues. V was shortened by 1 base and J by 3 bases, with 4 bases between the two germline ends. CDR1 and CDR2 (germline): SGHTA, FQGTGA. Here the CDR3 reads CASSLSLYNEQFS. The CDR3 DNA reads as TGTGCCAGCAGCTTAAGCCTCTACAATGAGCAGTTCTCC.

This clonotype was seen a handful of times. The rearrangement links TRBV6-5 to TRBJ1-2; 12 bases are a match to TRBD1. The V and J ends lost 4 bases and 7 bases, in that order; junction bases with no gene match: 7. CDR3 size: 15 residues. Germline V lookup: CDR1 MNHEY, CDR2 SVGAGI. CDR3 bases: TGTGCCAGCAGTTCACAGGGACAGGGGGCGATTGGCTACACCTTC. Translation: CASSSQGQGAIGYTF.

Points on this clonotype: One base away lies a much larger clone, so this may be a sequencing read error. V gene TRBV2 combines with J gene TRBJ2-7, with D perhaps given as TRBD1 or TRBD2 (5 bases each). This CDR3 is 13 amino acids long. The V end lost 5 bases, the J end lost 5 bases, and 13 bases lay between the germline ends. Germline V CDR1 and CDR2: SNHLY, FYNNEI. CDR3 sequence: CASSSGRSNEQYF. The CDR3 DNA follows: TGTGCCAGCAGTTCGGGACGGTCCAACGAGCAGTACTTC.